These 25 T cell receptor beta chains were sequenced from one sample in a study of CD8 T cells in ankylosing spondylitis. What these receptors recognize is not known. TCRdb re-called the 5' RACE reads through MiXCR, storing one row per CDR3 protein. Of some 840,000 distinct CDR3 sequences listed, roughly 12% are singletons. The study, taken as a whole, reports: Typical of ankylosing spondylitis blood, it appeared, was a TCR beta motif of under 10 highly homologous variants.

Specimen: blood, either unsorted or a sorted T cell fraction (not recorded which). The receptors here all came from a male donor with ankylosing spondylitis.

This clonotype was seen only a few times. CDR3 in DNA: TGCGCCAGCAGCTTGGTGGGACAAACGAACACTGAAGCTTTCTTT. Translation: CASSLVGQTNTEAFF. V is TRBV5-1 and J is TRBJ1-1; D may be TRBD1 (6 bases). From germline, CDR1 is SGHRS and CDR2 YFSETQ. Deletions cut 0 bases from V and 1 base from J, with 10 bases between. The CDR3 runs to 15 residues.

This clonotype was found a few times. The gene calls are TRBV10-3 and TRBJ2-2; possible D gene TRBD1, 6 bases. The CDR3 is made up of 14 amino acids. The germline V gene has CDR1 ENHRY and CDR2 SYGVKD. V shed 4 bases and J shed 5 bases, with 11 bases lying between them. The CDR3 nucleotides read TGTGCCATCAGTGTACAGGGATCGACCGGGGAGCTGTTTTTT. It codes for CAISVQGSTGELFF.

The chain carries TRBV10-3 and TRBJ1-6; 10 nucleotides match TRBD1. With 0 bases clipped from V and 3 bases from J, the junction kept 5 bases outside the gene matches. CDR3 length equals 18 residues. Germline CDR1 reads ENHRY; CDR2 reads SYGVKD. The CDR3 loop is CAISESGGTGVYNSPLHF. The CDR3 coding sequence is TGTGCCATCAGTGAGTCGGGCGGGACAGGGGTCTATAATTCACCCCTCCACTTT.

This clonotype was detected ten times or more. For the CDR3, the DNA is TGTGCCAGCAGTCCGCCCAGGGGGCTAGGGACTGAAGCTTTCTTT. It specifies CASSPPRGLGTEAFF. The V gene is TRBV28, the J gene TRBJ1-1; 8 bases match TRBD1. CDR1 and CDR2 from the germline V gene are MDHEN and SYDVKM. The V and J ends lost 5 bases and 5 bases, in that order; junction bases with no gene match: 10. CDR3 length equals 15 residues.

In its sample, this clonotype was seen a few times. This chain joins TRBV27 and TRBJ2-7, with a weak D call TRBD2 (5 bases). V lost 11 bases and J lost 3, with 23 bases in between. In germline, CDR1 is MNHEY, CDR2 SMNVEV (reference sequence). The CDR3 contains 15 residues. CDR3 nucleotides: TGTGCCCCCGGCTTCGACGGACCACGGGGCTACGAGCAGTACTTC. Protein product: CAPGFDGPRGYEQYF.

V and J are TRBV7-2 and TRBJ2-3; D unclear. This CDR3 comprises 14 residues. Per the germline V gene, CDR1 is SGHTA and CDR2 is FQGNSA. Between the trimmed V and J ends, which lost 6 bases and 0 bases, there was a span of 10 bases. For the CDR3, the DNA is TGTGCCAGCAGTCCCGACTGGAGCACAGATACGCAGTATTTT. Translation: CASSPDWSTDTQYF.

The CDR3, as DNA: TGTGCCAGCAGCGGGGCGGTGGGACGGTCCACAGATACGCAGTATTTT. It yields the protein CASSGAVGRSTDTQYF. The genes are TRBV5-6 and TRBJ2-3, with D possibly being TRBD1 or TRBD2 (5 bases each). CDR1 and CDR2 from the germline V gene are SGHDT and YYEEEE. The CDR3 is made up of 16 amino acids. V lost 4 bases to trimming and J lost 2 bases, with 17 bases between them.

CDR3 residues: CASSDPGRRLYEQYF. CDR3 sequence (DNA): TGTGCCAGTAGCGACCCGGGACGGAGACTATACGAGCAGTACTTC. The rearrangement joins TRBV19 to TRBJ2-7, with D perhaps TRBD1 or TRBD2 (5 bases each). The V gene lost 6 bases and the J gene lost 4 bases, with 19 bases spanning the gap. The CDR3 spans 15 residues. From germline, CDR1 is LNHDA and CDR2 SQIVND (reference sequence).

This chain connects TRBV20-1 to TRBJ2-7; the match to TRBD2 covers 11 bases. CDR1 and CDR2 (germline): DFQATT, SNEGSKA (reference sequence). The V segment lost 0 bases and the J segment 3 bases; nucleotides outside the gene matches: 4. This CDR3 has 15 residues. The CDR3 here is CSARDPGTSGYEQYF. As DNA, the CDR3 is TGCAGTGCTAGAGATCCCGGGACTAGCGGCTACGAGCAGTACTTC.

This clonotype was counted at least ten times. The CDR3 spells CASSGRGGNDYGYTF. In nucleotides, the CDR3 is TGTGCCAGCAGCGGCCGAGGCGGGAACGACTATGGCTACACCTTC. V and J are TRBV11-1 and TRBJ1-2; D is ambiguous. Germline V gene lookup returns CDR1 SGHAT and CDR2 FQDESV (reference sequence). This CDR3 has 15 amino acids. The V and J ends lost 5 bases and 3 bases respectively, with 16 bases between them.

This clonotype was counted a few times. This chain connects TRBV7-2 to TRBJ1-6; D remains unclear. Germline values: CDR1 SGHTA, CDR2 FQGNSA. This CDR3 spans 15 amino acids. Trimming cost V 0 bases and J 10 bases, with 13 bases left between them. CDR3 region: CASSLAGRARSPLHF. Here the CDR3 DNA reads TGTGCCAGCAGCTTAGCGGGGAGGGCGAGATCACCCCTCCACTTT.

The rearrangement links TRBV7-6 to TRBJ2-1; no reliable D call. This CDR3 comprises 12 residues. V dropped 5 bases and J dropped 7 bases, with 9 bases sitting between them. Per germline, CDR1 SGHVS and CDR2 FNYEAQ. The CDR3 nucleotides read TGTGCCAGCAGCAAAAGGGTAAATGAGCAGTTCTTC. Residues: CASSKRVNEQFF.

With respect to this clonotype: This may be a read error: a much more frequent sequence differs by one nucleotide. The chain links TRBV12-3 or TRBV12-4 to TRBJ2-7, with 7 nucleotides matching TRBD1. Unmatched junction bases numbered 8, after V lost 6 bases and J lost 3 bases. CDR3 length: 14 residues. CDR3 in DNA: TGTGCCAGCAGACGGACAGGAGGAGACTACGAGCAGTACTTC. Translated: CASRRTGGDYEQYF.

This clonotype was recorded at least ten times. This chain joins TRBV7-9 and TRBJ2-3; TRBD2 might be the D (6 bases). Germline V gene sequence: CDR1 SEHNR, CDR2 FQNEAQ (reference sequence). The CDR3 has 16 amino acids. V shed 4 bases and J shed 2 bases, with 16 bases lying between them. In DNA, the CDR3 is TGTGCCAGCAGCTCCGCTAAGGGACTTACCACAGATACGCAGTATTTT. Translation: CASSSAKGLTTDTQYF.

This chain joins TRBV18 and TRBJ2-7; 7 bases match TRBD1. In germline, CDR1 is KGHSH, CDR2 LQKENI. Losses at the gene ends were 3 bases for V and 0 bases for J; bases not matched to a gene: 5. The CDR3 runs 15 residues. This CDR3 reads CASSPDRVNSYEQYF. The CDR3 DNA reads TGTGCCAGCTCACCTGACAGGGTAAACTCCTACGAGCAGTACTTC. Filled out from reference TRBV18 and TRBJ2-7, the complete variable domain reads NAGVMQNPRHLVRRRGQEARLRCSPMKGHSHVYWYRQLPEEGLKFMVYLQKENIIDESGMPKERFSAEFPKEGPSILRIQQVVRGDSAAYFCASSPDRVNSYEQYFGPGTRLTVT.

The chain couples TRBV5-1 to TRBJ1-4, with 11 nucleotides matching TRBD1. The trim removed 4 bases at V and 7 bases at J, leaving 3 bases unmatched. The CDR3 has 14 residues. Germline CDR1 SGHRS, CDR2 YFSETQ. The CDR3 loop is CASSGQGAPEKLFF. The DNA for the CDR3 is TGCGCCAGCAGCGGACAGGGGGCGCCTGAAAAACTGTTTTTT.

This clonotype appeared a few times. The rearrangement links TRBV4-1 to TRBJ2-5, with TRBD2 matching 12 bases. The CDR3 is 19 amino acids. Losses at the gene ends were 1 base for V and 5 bases for J; bases not matched to a gene: 14. Per germline, CDR1 MGHRA and CDR2 YSYEKL. DNA of the CDR3: TGCGCCAGCAGCCAAGTACCCCTCGGACTAGCGGGAAGAAGGGAGACCCAGTACTTC. The encoded protein is CASSQVPLGLAGRRETQYF.

This clonotype was seen many times. The chain combines TRBV4-3 with TRBJ2-3, with 10 nucleotides matching TRBD2. CDR1 and CDR2 from the germline V gene are LGHNA and YSLEER. Trimming removed 2 bases from V and 1 base from J; junction bases left unmatched: 3. The CDR3 totals 16 residues. CDR3 coding DNA: TGCGCCAGCAGCCAATGGACTAGCGGACGCACAGATACGCAGTATTTT. Protein sequence: CASSQWTSGRTDTQYF.

The rearrangement uses TRBV5-4 and TRBJ2-1; TRBD1 matches at 9 bases. J gave up 7 bases and V 4 bases, and 12 bases lay outside the gene matches. The CDR3 spans 16 residues. Germline V gives CDR1 SGHNT, CDR2 YYREEE (reference sequence). The CDR3 loop reads CASSNSGQGFMNEQFF. In DNA form, the CDR3 reads TGTGCCAGCAGCAATTCGGGACAGGGATTCATGAATGAGCAGTTCTTC.

This sequence joins TRBV10-3 and TRBJ1-4; D may be TRBD1 (6 bases). This CDR3 comprises 13 residues. CDR1 and CDR2 (germline): ENHRY, SYGVKD. The V gene lost 6 bases and the J gene lost 3 bases, with 8 bases spanning the gap. CDR3 sequence (DNA): TGTGCCATCAGCGGGACACCTAATGAAAAACTGTTTTTT. This sequence encodes CAISGTPNEKLFF.

This clonotype was seen more than once but under ten times. This chain uses TRBV6-5 with TRBJ2-7, with 10 bases identical to TRBD1. The trim removed 6 bases at V and 2 bases at J, leaving 4 bases unmatched. CDR3 length equals 14 residues. Germline values: CDR1 MNHEY, CDR2 SVGAGI. CDR3 region: CASRAGQGTYEQYF. As DNA, the CDR3 is TGTGCCAGCAGAGCGGGACAGGGGACCTACGAGCAGTACTTC.

The V and J genes are TRBV4-2 and TRBJ2-2; TRBD2 matches 11 bases. The germline V gene has CDR1 LGHNA and CDR2 YNFKEQ. The V and J ends lost 4 bases and 5 bases, in that order; junction bases with no gene match: 6. There are 16 residues in the CDR3. This chain's CDR3 is CASSPLAGVDTGELFF. The CDR3 DNA is TGTGCCAGCAGCCCACTAGCGGGAGTCGATACCGGGGAGCTGTTTTTT.

This clonotype occurred a few times. V and J are TRBV20-1 and TRBJ2-1; D is uncertain. The germline V gene has CDR1 DFQATT and CDR2 SNEGSKA (reference sequence). Trimming took off 5 bases at V and 6 bases at J, with 17 bases between the two ends. CDR3 length: 14 residues. The CDR3 DNA follows: TGCAGTGCTTCACCCGCCCGGGCTCCCAATGAGCAGTTCTTC. Its protein is CSASPARAPNEQFF.

This clonotype turned up a few times. The rearrangement links TRBV20-1 to TRBJ1-2; 7 nucleotides agree with TRBD1. With 1 base clipped from V and 5 bases from J, the junction kept 4 bases outside the gene matches. The CDR3 runs to 13 residues. Looked up from germline, CDR1 is DFQATT and CDR2 is SNEGSKA (reference sequence). Here the CDR3 reads CSARVQGMYGYTF. As DNA, the CDR3 is TGCAGTGCTAGAGTACAGGGGATGTATGGCTACACCTTC.

The table lists this clonotype with a few counts. The V and J genes are TRBV4-3 and TRBJ2-1, with 12 bases aligning to TRBD2. The V and J ends lost 4 bases and 7 bases, in that order; junction bases with no gene match: 8. The germline CDR1 and CDR2 sequences are LGHNA and YSLEER. The CDR3 is 16 residues long. As DNA, the CDR3 is TGCGCCAGCAGCCGAACACTAGCGGGAGGCCGGAATGAGCAGTTCTTC. Encoded protein: CASSRTLAGGRNEQFF.